What follows describes a single T cell receptor (beta chain). The target antigen is unknown. The CDR3 consists of 14 residues. The germline gives CDR1 SEHNR, CDR2 FQNEAQ (reference sequence). UMI-labeled TRB cDNA libraries were prepared by 5' RACE. TCRdb re-analyzed the 5' RACE reads; it lists each CDR3 protein once, without DNA. The listing contains nearly 90,000 distinct CDR3 sequences. This specimen belongs to a study of CXCR3-negative and CXCR3-positive naive CD8 T cells. Whole-study results and caveats: The study found more hydrophobic TRB CDR3s in CXCR3-positive naive cells than in CXCR3-negative naive cells. Naive subsets had comparable surface CD5, so TRB CDR3 properties gauged TCR strength. Upon cryopreservation, CXCR3 expression partially decreased, and most assays used fresh PBMCs. With respect to TRBV-TRBJ usage, naive CXCR3-negative and CXCR3-positive cells were similar; memory differed.

Sequences were obtained from naive CXCR3+ CD8+ T cells from blood. Regarding subset: CD45RO-CCR7+CD27+CD95- naive CD8+ T cells expressing CXCR3 (TNR3+). The V call is TRBV7-9, the J call TRBJ2-3; TCRdb lists TRBD1, though no DNA is available to test this call. The sequence derives from a human donor in good health. Some clones in this sample may be carry-over from other donors' samples. The CDR3 protein is CASSEGQGQDTQYF.